Listed below are T cell receptor beta chains from one sample, sequenced in a study of cytomegalovirus exposure and HLA in healthy donors. The table came from immunoSEQ multiplex PCR; TCRdb's copy has only in-frame clones and leaves some out. The data show about 38,000 clones, with around 86% seen just once and approximately 10% held by the top ten. Material: PBMCs. These receptors came from a woman in her thirties or forties in good health and CMV-seropositive. CDR3s include the opening cysteine and the closing phenylalanine or tryptophan. Not all rows give a size; the values are once, few, many and, for expanded clones, a class.

TRBJ2-5	TRBV19	once	CASRQGKETQYF
TRBJ1-2	TRBV9	.	CASSIGQGAPVNYGYTF
TRBJ2-5	TRBV30	.	CAWRGQHQETQYF
TRBJ2-7	TRBV2	few	CASTLDRSPGEQYF
TRBJ1-1	TRBV27	.	CASSFSGRFTEAFF
TRBJ2-7	TRBV7-9	few	CASSLKGACEQYF
TRBJ2-4	TRBV5-6	.	CASSRDTNIQYF
TRBJ1-2	TRBV6-6	.	CASSSNRVANYGYTF
TRBJ2-2	TRBV9	.	CASSVAASANTGELFF
TRBJ2-4	TRBV7-9	.	CASSSTGILAKNIQYF
TRBJ2-7	TRBV6-5	.	CASSYPTGGTYEQYF
TRBJ2-7	TRBV5-1	.	CASSQGQGFYEQYF
TRBJ1-1	TRBV5-1	.	CASSLRRGDTEAFF
TRBJ1-1	TRBV6-5	.	CASSYSTTGKAEAFF
TRBJ2-5	TRBV5-1	once	CASRMTVSQETQYF
TRBJ2-3	TRBV29-1	.	CSVRVADTQYF
TRBJ2-1	TRBV20-1	.	CSARRNEQFF
TRBJ2-5	TRBV10-3	few	CAISEPRREETQYF
TRBJ2-3	TRBV5-1	once	CASSLWGGTDTQYF
TRBJ2-3	TRBV29-1	few	CSVDKPQGTDTQYF
TRBJ1-5	TRBV6-1	few	CASSEAGTNQPQHF
TRBJ2-7	TRBV7-9	.	CASSARTITGNEQYF
TRBJ2-3	TRBV5-4	.	CATRRAGSTDTQYF
TRBJ2-3	TRBV18	.	CASSAGDTQYF
TRBJ1-2	TRBV5-6	.	CASSSTSTAVGYTF
TRBJ2-7	TRBV7-6	.	CASSLEGTGTTYEQYF
TRBJ1-5	TRBV5-6	.	CASSLGPGGNQPQHF
TRBJ2-1	TRBV5-4	.	CASSLPLAGGLVEQFF
TRBJ1-6	TRBV19	.	CASSIEWYRKVSPLHF
TRBJ1-2	TRBV19	.	CASRPQGNYGYTF
TRBJ2-2	TRBV4-2	.	CASNSGQLMNTGELFF
TRBJ1-6	TRBV27	.	CASSEQQHSPLHF
TRBJ1-5	TRBV25-1	.	CASSDPGQPQHF
TRBJ1-4	TRBV27	.	CASSLRGGSEKLFF
TRBJ2-7	TRBV5-1	.	CASSAEPDRGQYF
TRBJ1-2	TRBV15	.	CATSRGPPRGTGYGYTF
TRBJ2-1	TRBV10-3	.	CAISESSSNEQFF
TRBJ1-1	TRBV29-1	.	CSGSSGGRITEAFF
TRBJ1-2	TRBV10-2	.	CASSMTGTSGYTF
TRBJ1-5	TRBV5-4	.	CASSSGGNQPQHF
TRBJ1-1	TRBV7-2	.	CASCRQGDTEAFF
TRBJ2-7	TRBV2	few	CASSAGQAFTEQYF